The 3 T cell receptor beta chains in this list originate from one sample, sequenced in a study of blood T cells in healthy people across ages (dated by TCRdb to between 2014 and 2017). Receptor amplification or capture employed 5' RACE. Sequencing was carried out with an Illumina HiSeq 2500. A second PCR of about 7 to 12 cycles was run with a J-beta primer mix and a sample-barcoded 5' primer. Using fastp trimming at Q25 and MiXCR clonotype assembly, TCRdb reanalyzed the public sequencing data and kept in-frame beta chains. Merged by CDR3 protein, the rows form single entries marked with the most common genes and DNA. This sample holds 550,000 to 800,000 distinct CDR3 sequences; over 20% were observed only once. Jointly, the top ten make up under 4% of the sample. The sequencing input was blood. These receptors all come from a man in his 70s in good health.

This clonotype appeared a few times. The chain has TRBV6-5 and TRBJ2-1; 11 bases are a match to TRBD1. The length of the CDR3 is 16 residues. J gave up 5 bases and V 2 bases, and 5 bases lay outside the gene matches. Per the germline V gene, CDR1 is MNHEY and CDR2 is SVGAGI. The CDR3 loop is CASSYPGTGGNNEQFF. The CDR3 nucleotides are TGTGCCAGCAGTTACCCTGGGACAGGGGGTAACAATGAGCAGTTCTTC.

This clonotype has just a few counts. This chain uses TRBV10-3 with TRBJ2-1, with D perhaps TRBD2 (7 bases). The CDR3 has 13 residues. Trimming left V 6 bases short and J 8 bases short, with 14 bases between. The V gene's germline CDR1 is ENHRY and CDR2 SYGVKD. In nucleotides, the CDR3 is TGTGCCATCAGGGGGGGGCAGGTGGATGAGCAGTTCTTC. The encoded protein is CAIRGGQVDEQFF.

The chain has TRBV11-2 and TRBJ2-5; no clear D. TRBJ2-7 matches the DNA end more closely, so the J call is doubtful. CDR1 and CDR2 from the germline V gene are SGHAT and FQNNGV. CDR3 length: 16 residues. In DNA, the CDR3 is TGTGCCAGCAGCTTAGATCCACAGAGTGAGGCCTACGAGCAGTACTTC. It codes for CASSLDPQSEAYEQYF.